Below, 21 T cell receptor beta chains from the same sample are listed, as sequenced in a study of cytomegalovirus exposure and HLA in healthy donors. Both 60 Vbeta primers and 13 Jbeta primers went into the PCR. Repertoires were generated with immunoSEQ multiplex PCR, while TCRdb's copy carries only in-frame clones and drops some. The top ten clones hold about 3.4% of a sample with some 150,000 clones, about four fifths of them seen once. The sample was PBMCs. These receptors were taken from a man aged 18 to 29 in good health and CMV-seropositive.

The chain is built from TRBV27 and TRBJ2-7; 7 bases align to TRBD1. Germline trimming cut 4 bases from V and 2 bases from J; bases unmatched to any gene: 5. CDR1 MNHEY and CDR2 SMNVEV come from the germline V gene (reference sequence). This CDR3 contains 14 residues. Here the CDR3 reads CASSSQGFTYEQYF. The CDR3 DNA is TGTGCCAGCAGTTCACAGGGGTTCACCTACGAGCAGTACTTC.

CDR3 region: CASSLGLTAEQYF. CDR3 bases: TGTGCCAGCAGCTTAGGCTTGACAGCCGAGCAGTACTTC. The gene calls are TRBV11-2 and TRBJ2-7; a weak D match, TRBD1 (5 bases). CDR1 is SGHAT, CDR2 FQNNGV, per germline. Trimming left V 1 base short and J 6 bases short, with 10 bases between. There are 13 residues in the CDR3. Combining the CDR3 with reference TRBV11-2 and TRBJ2-7 gives the whole variable domain EAGVAQSPRYKIIEKRQSVAFWCNPISGHATLYWYQQILGQGPKLLIQFQNNGVVDDSQLPKDRFSAERLKGVDSTLKIQPAKLEDSAVYLCASSLGLTAEQYFGPGTRLTVT.

The chain employs TRBV28 and TRBJ1-1; D remains unclear. From germline, CDR1 is MDHEN and CDR2 SYDVKM. The CDR3 has 12 residues. The V gene lost 9 bases and the J gene lost 0 bases, with 8 bases spanning the gap. CDR3 nucleotides: TGTGCCAGGGGAGGATTGAACACTGAAGCTTTCTTT. It yields the protein CARGGLNTEAFF.

The DNA of the CDR3 is TGTGCCAGCAGTTTACGACAGGGATACTATGGCTACACCTTC. Translation: CASSLRQGYYGYTF. The chain carries TRBV28 and TRBJ1-2, with TRBD1 matching over 7 bases. The CDR3 runs 14 residues. V gave up 2 bases and J gave up 3 bases; unmatched junction bases: 3. Germline V lookup: CDR1 MDHEN, CDR2 SYDVKM.

This clone was seen more than once but under ten times. The chain combines TRBV19 with TRBJ1-5, with a weak D call TRBD1 (6 bases). Germline CDR1 and CDR2: LNHDA and SQIVND (reference sequence). Trimming left V 0 bases short and J 0 bases short, with 15 bases between. This CDR3 is built from 18 residues. CDR3 DNA sequence: TGTGCCAGTAGTATAGATCGACTCCAGGGGATTAGCAATCAGCCCCAGCATTTT. It is translated as CASSIDRLQGISNQPQHF.

The chain recombines TRBV13 with TRBJ1-2, with a possible D match to TRBD1 (5 bases). V gave up 3 bases and J gave up 3 bases, with 8 bases separating them. CDR3 length: 13 residues. Germline lookup yields CDR1 PRHDT and CDR2 FYEKMQ (reference sequence). DNA of the CDR3: TGTGCCAGCAGCTTTACAGGAGACTATGGCTACACCTTC. Translation: CASSFTGDYGYTF.

The V and J genes are TRBV5-1 and TRBJ2-7; no reliable D call. This CDR3 has 13 residues. Germline V gives CDR1 SGHRS, CDR2 YFSETQ. V was trimmed by 7 bases and J by 3 bases, leaving 14 bases between them. CDR3 coding DNA: TGCGCCAGCCGACTCGGTCAAGACTACGAGCAGTACTTC. As protein: CASRLGQDYEQYF.

The chain recombines TRBV6-6 with TRBJ2-1; 7 bases agree with TRBD2. V lost 5 bases and J lost 9; bases outside the gene matches: 4. Per the germline V gene, CDR1 is MNHNY and CDR2 is SVGAGI (reference sequence). This CDR3 comprises 12 residues. Here the CDR3 DNA reads TGTGCCAGCAGTCCCTCGGGGGGTGAGCAGTTCTTC. It specifies CASSPSGGEQFF.

J is TRBJ2-1 and V is TRBV28; 10 bases fit TRBD2. The CDR3 sequence is 20 residues long. Germline CDR1 MDHEN, CDR2 SYDVKM. The V segment lost 4 bases and the J segment 3 bases; nucleotides outside the gene matches: 18. The CDR3 DNA is TGTGCCAGCAGTTCTTTTTCCCGAAGGGCTAGCGGGAGAGGCTACAATGAGCAGTTCTTC. Amino acids: CASSSFSRRASGRGYNEQFF.

The V gene is TRBV28, the J gene TRBJ2-2; D gene uncertain. V shed 3 bases and J shed 0 bases, with 23 bases lying between them. Germline CDR1 MDHEN, CDR2 SYDVKM. The CDR3 sequence is 20 residues long. The CDR3 spells CASSFFLPLRLETNTGELFF. CDR3 DNA: TGTGCCAGCAGTTTTTTTCTCCCCCTGAGACTGGAGACGAACACCGGGGAGCTGTTTTTT.

This rearrangement joins TRBV4-1 to TRBJ2-7, with TRBD2 as a possible D gene (6 bases). The V gene's germline CDR1 is MGHRA and CDR2 YSYEKL. The CDR3 sequence is 15 residues long. Trimming cost V 4 bases and J 2 bases, with 15 bases left between them. CDR3 sequence reads: CASSLNTGETYEQYF. The CDR3 DNA reads as TGCGCCAGCAGCCTCAATACGGGGGAGACCTACGAGCAGTACTTC.

The chain links TRBV30 to TRBJ2-7; TRBD1 matches 11 bases. The ends lost 6 bases at V and 3 bases at J; junction bases unmatched: 7. The germline CDR1 and CDR2 sequences are GTSNPN and SVGIG (reference sequence). This CDR3 has 14 residues. The CDR3 coding sequence is TGTGCCTGTTCGGACAGGGGGCTAATCTACGAGCAGTACTTC. Residues: CACSDRGLIYEQYF.

The J gene is TRBJ1-5, the V gene TRBV6-1; TRBD1 might be the D (5 bases). Per the germline V gene, CDR1 is MNHNS and CDR2 is SASEGT. The CDR3 totals 15 residues. V lost 4 bases to trimming and J lost 7 bases, with 17 bases between them. CDR3 sequence (DNA): TGTGCCAGCAGTGCCACCGGCCAGGGAAGGCAGCCCCAGCATTTT. Protein sequence: CASSATGQGRQPQHF.

This clone was seen only once. This chain joins TRBV4-2 and TRBJ2-7; 9 nucleotides line up with TRBD1. Trimming removed 0 bases from V and 2 bases from J; junction bases left unmatched: 2. There are 15 residues in the CDR3. Per germline, CDR1 LGHNA and CDR2 YNFKEQ. As DNA, the CDR3 is TGTGCCAGCAGCCAAGATAGGACAGGGGCCTACGAGCAGTACTTC. Translation gives CASSQDRTGAYEQYF.

This chain uses TRBV4-2 with TRBJ2-1; possibly TRBD2 for D (6 bases). V was shortened by 3 bases and J by 6 bases, with 18 bases between the two germline ends. Germline loops: CDR1 LGHNA, CDR2 YNFKEQ. The length of the CDR3 is 16 residues. The CDR3 DNA reads as TGTGCCAGCAGCCACCTTTCGTCGCGGGGAAGCAATGAGCAGTTCTTC. This gives the protein CASSHLSSRGSNEQFF.

V is TRBV27 and J is TRBJ1-2; D perhaps matches TRBD1 (6 bases). Trimming shortened V by 6 bases and J by 3 bases, and 11 bases separated the two germline ends. Germline loops: CDR1 MNHEY, CDR2 SMNVEV (reference sequence). The CDR3 contains 13 residues. CDR3: CASSPGVYYGYTF. The CDR3 DNA follows: TGTGCCAGCAGCCCAGGGGTTTACTATGGCTACACCTTC.

The J gene is TRBJ2-7, the V gene TRBV27; 7 nucleotides match TRBD1. V lost 6 bases to trimming and J lost 3 bases; unmatched junction nucleotides: 2. The length of the CDR3 is 12 residues. Germline lookup yields CDR1 MNHEY and CDR2 SMNVEV (reference sequence). CDR3 in DNA: TGTGCCAGCAGAGGGACAGACTACGAGCAGTACTTC. Protein: CASRGTDYEQYF.

The rearrangement joins TRBV6-5 to TRBJ2-5; D perhaps matches TRBD2 (5 bases). The CDR3 is 16 amino acids. V was clipped by 6 bases and J by 5 bases, with 22 bases between them. Germline loops: CDR1 MNHEY, CDR2 SVGAGI. CDR3 bases: TGTGCCAGCAGATACATACCGGGCTCCCCGGGGGAGACCCAGTACTTC. Amino acid sequence: CASRYIPGSPGETQYF.

The chain employs TRBV15 and TRBJ1-2; 8 bases match TRBD1. Germline-derived CDR1 and CDR2 are LNHNV and YYDKDF (reference sequence). The trim removed 3 bases at V and 2 bases at J, leaving 8 bases unmatched. CDR3 length: 16 residues. CDR3 residues: CATSSRGTGGNYGYTF. The CDR3 DNA reads as TGTGCCACCAGCAGTAGGGGAACAGGGGGGAACTATGGCTACACCTTC.

V usage is TRBV6-5 and J usage is TRBJ2-3; 7 bases are shared with TRBD1. There are 13 residues in the CDR3. The germline CDR1 and CDR2 sequences are MNHEY and SVGAGI. V shed 6 bases and J 4 bases; nucleotides not matched to a gene: 4. The CDR3 reads CASRPQGADTQYF. The CDR3 bases are TGTGCCAGCAGACCCCAGGGGGCAGATACGCAGTATTTT.

The chain has TRBV7-3 and TRBJ2-1; tentatively, D is TRBD1 (5 bases). The CDR3 spans 14 residues. The V gene's germline CDR1 is SGHTA and CDR2 FQGTGA. The ends were cut back, 3 bases at V and 1 base at J, with 7 bases in the middle. CDR3 in amino acids: CASSFQGSYNEQFF. The CDR3 region has the DNA TGTGCCAGCAGCTTCCAGGGTTCCTACAATGAGCAGTTCTTC.